Below, 28 T cell receptor beta chains from the same sample are listed, as sequenced in a study of blood T cell repertoires in COVID-19. Sequencing used immunoSEQ multiplex PCR; TCRdb keeps in-frame clones, though not all of them. The sample has 300,000 to 400,000 clones; more than 85% are singletons. Sequencing was performed on PBMCs or T cells enriched from blood (not recorded which). The source of these receptors is a woman aged 25 to 39 who had recovered from COVID-19.

The chain joins TRBV6-2 or TRBV6-3 to TRBJ2-7; 10 bases align to TRBD1. The germline gives CDR1 MNHEY, CDR2 SVGEGT. This CDR3 has 15 amino acids. Trimming at V came to 0 bases and at J to 4 bases, leaving 3 bases not matched to a gene. The CDR3 coding sequence is TGTGCCAGCAGTTACTCTTGGACAGGGGGTTACGAGCAGTACTTC. Its protein is CASSYSWTGGYEQYF.

The chain links TRBV15 to TRBJ1-5; 9 bases align to TRBD1. The CDR3 sequence is 16 residues long. Germline V gene data show CDR1 as LNHNV and CDR2 as YYDKDF (reference sequence). J was trimmed by 8 bases and V by 0 bases; bases with no gene match: 8. Here the CDR3 reads CATSRDLDRGVEPQHF. The CDR3 region has the DNA TGTGCCACCAGCAGAGATCTGGACAGGGGAGTAGAGCCCCAGCATTTT.

This rearrangement joins TRBV27 to TRBJ1-2, with TRBD1 matching over 9 bases. CDR3 length: 15 amino acids. Trimming cost V 5 bases and J 5 bases; bases outside gene matches: 9. In germline, CDR1 is MNHEY, CDR2 SMNVEV (reference sequence). The CDR3 reads CASSRTGTGPYGYTF. The DNA of the CDR3 is TGTGCCAGCAGTCGAACCGGGACAGGGCCTTATGGCTACACCTTC.

This clone was detected only once. The chain combines TRBV10-1 with TRBJ1-5; 7 positions match TRBD1. The ends lost 10 bases at V and 3 bases at J; junction bases unmatched: 9. This CDR3 has 14 amino acids. The germline V gene encodes CDR1 WNHNN and CDR2 SYGVQD (reference sequence). CDR3 loop: CAITRDSNNQPQHF. For the CDR3, the DNA is TGCGCCATAACTCGGGACAGCAACAATCAGCCCCAGCATTTT.

The genes are TRBV28 and TRBJ1-5; 8 positions agree with TRBD1. This CDR3 region has 16 residues. CDR1 and CDR2 from the germline V gene are MDHEN and SYDVKM. Trimming removed 5 bases from V and 0 bases from J; junction bases left unmatched: 6. CDR3 region: CASSRPGQDSNQPQHF. The CDR3 coding sequence is TGTGCCAGCAGTCGGCCGGGACAGGATAGCAATCAGCCCCAGCATTTT. Drawing the rest from reference TRBV28 and TRBJ1-5, the complete variable domain is DVKVTQSSRYLVKRTGEKVFLECVQDMDHENMFWYRQDPGLGLRLIYFSYDVKMKEKGDIPEGYSVSREKKERFSLILESASTNQTSMYLCASSRPGQDSNQPQHFGDGTRLSIL.

This clone occurred once. The chain employs TRBV2 and TRBJ2-3; TRBD2 might be the D (5 bases). V dropped 2 bases and J dropped 0 bases, with 9 bases sitting between them. This CDR3 is 15 amino acids long. Germline V gene lookup returns CDR1 SNHLY and CDR2 FYNNEI. The CDR3 DNA sequence: TGTGCCAGCAGTGAAACCAGGACTAGCACAGATACGCAGTATTTT. This codes for CASSETRTSTDTQYF.

The rearrangement links TRBV19 to TRBJ1-2, with D possibly TRBD1 on 6 matching bases. In germline, CDR1 is LNHDA, CDR2 SQIVND (reference sequence). Trimming removed 6 bases from V and 5 bases from J, with 19 bases in between. The CDR3 covers 15 residues. The CDR3: CASRGDKDGAYGYTF. In nucleotides, the CDR3 is TGTGCCAGTAGGGGGGACAAGGACGGGGCTTATGGCTACACCTTC.

The rearrangement uses TRBV3-1 (or the pseudogene TRBV3-2) and TRBJ1-1, with D possibly being TRBD1 (5 bases). The CDR3 has 17 residues. The V and J ends lost 0 bases and 3 bases respectively, with 17 bases between them. Germline V gene sequence: CDR1 LGHDT, CDR2 YNNKEL (reference sequence). The CDR3, as DNA: TGTGCCAGCAGCCAAGATGCGTTACTCGGGGGGGACACTGAAGCTTTCTTT. Translating it yields CASSQDALLGGDTEAFF.

J is TRBJ1-1 and V is TRBV11-2, with a tentative D call TRBD1 (6 bases). Trimming cost V 4 bases and J 4 bases, with 16 bases left between them. This CDR3 region has 15 residues. Germline V gives CDR1 SGHAT, CDR2 FQNNGV. This CDR3 is CASSSIQGRGTEAFF. The CDR3 DNA reads TGTGCCAGCAGCTCCATACAGGGAAGAGGCACTGAAGCTTTCTTT.

This clone was detected only a few times. V gene TRBV12-5 combines with J gene TRBJ1-4; D ambiguous. The V and J ends lost 7 bases and 0 bases respectively, with 9 bases between them. This CDR3 has 14 residues. The germline V gene encodes CDR1 LGHNT and CDR2 FRNRAP. The CDR3 region is CASADTATNEKLFF. The CDR3 DNA follows: TGTGCTAGTGCTGACACAGCAACTAATGAAAAACTGTTTTTT.

The chain is built from TRBV5-1 and TRBJ2-7; D is perhaps TRBD2 (5 bases). Between the trimmed V and J ends, which lost 4 bases and 9 bases, there was a span of 23 bases. CDR3 length equals 15 residues. Germline CDR1 and CDR2: SGHRS and YFSETQ. CDR3 sequence reads: CASSETPKSGTRQYF. CDR3 coding DNA: TGCGCCAGCAGCGAGACCCCCAAGAGCGGTACGAGGCAGTACTTC. Using reference TRBV5-1 and TRBJ2-7 for the parts outside the CDR3, the full variable domain is KAGVTQTPRYLIKTRGQQVTLSCSPISGHRSVSWYQQTPGQGLQFLFEYFSETQRNKGNFPGRFSGRQFSNSRSEMNVSTLELGDSALYLCASSETPKSGTRQYFGPGTRLTVT.

The chain uses TRBV7-8 and TRBJ1-2; D is perhaps TRBD1 (6 bases). The V end was cut by 4 bases, the J end by 6 bases, with 18 bases between. CDR1 is SGHVS, CDR2 FQNEAQ, per germline. The length of the CDR3 is 15 residues. The CDR3 here is CASSSRYRQEDGYTF. CDR3 in DNA: TGTGCCAGCAGCTCTCGGTACCGACAGGAAGATGGCTACACCTTC. Full variable domain (outside the CDR3, taken from reference TRBV7-8 and TRBJ1-2): GAGVSQSPRYKVAKRGQDVALRCDPISGHVSLFWYQQALGQGPEFLTYFQNEAQLDKSGLPSDRFFAERPEGSVSTLKIQRTQQEDSAVYLCASSSRYRQEDGYTFGSGTRLTVV.

V and J are TRBV29-1 and TRBJ2-1; weak D call: TRBD2 (5 bases). With 4 bases removed from V and 8 bases from J, the gap between germline ends came to 15 bases. The CDR3 has 13 amino acids. CDR1 and CDR2 (germline): SQVTM, ANQGSEA. The CDR3 reads CSVALAPIDEQFF. The CDR3 DNA is TGCAGCGTTGCCCTAGCCCCTATCGATGAGCAGTTCTTC.

The gene calls are TRBV15 and TRBJ1-1; D is unclear. V shed 8 bases and J shed 3 bases, with 16 bases lying between them. Germline CDR1 reads LNHNV; CDR2 reads YYDKDF (reference sequence). CDR3 length equals 14 residues. The CDR3 DNA reads as TGTGCCACCGGATTCACGGGGTCTTACACTGAAGCTTTCTTT. Its protein product is CATGFTGSYTEAFF. Combining the CDR3 with reference TRBV15 and TRBJ1-1 gives the whole variable domain DAMVIQNPRYQVTQFGKPVTLSCSQTLNHNVMYWYQQKSSQAPKLLFHYYDKDFNNEADTPDNFQSRRPNTSFCFLDIRSPGLGDTAMYLCATGFTGSYTEAFFGQGTRLTVV.

This clone was detected a few times. The rearrangement joins TRBV4-3 to TRBJ2-5; no firm D call. The germline V gene encodes CDR1 LGHNA and CDR2 YSLEER. The CDR3 totals 15 residues. The germline V and J ends were trimmed by 0 bases and 5 bases, with 13 bases remaining between them. CDR3 protein: CASSQDMGPTETQYF. The CDR3 coding sequence is TGCGCCAGCAGCCAAGATATGGGCCCAACGGAGACCCAGTACTTC.

The rearrangement links TRBV2 to TRBJ1-5; D is unresolved. V shed 6 bases and J shed 0 bases, with 12 bases lying between them. Germline V gene sequence: CDR1 SNHLY, CDR2 FYNNEI. The CDR3 has 15 residues. This CDR3 is CASSEGGYSNQPQHF. The CDR3 region has the DNA TGTGCCAGCAGCGAGGGAGGGTATAGCAATCAGCCCCAGCATTTT.

The genes are TRBV19 and TRBJ2-5; TRBD2 is a possible D gene (5 bases). V lost 1 base to trimming and J lost 7 bases, with 16 bases between them. CDR1 and CDR2 from the germline V gene are LNHDA and SQIVND (reference sequence). CDR3 length: 15 residues. CDR3 nucleotides: TGTGCCAGTAGTATAGCCGGGATCGGAAAGGGGACCCAGTACTTC. Protein product: CASSIAGIGKGTQYF.

The genes are TRBV12-3 or TRBV12-4 and TRBJ1-2; 7 nucleotides line up with TRBD1. The CDR3 has 13 amino acids. After removal of 4 bases from V and 7 bases from J, the junction contained 6 bases not matched to a gene. CDR3 in DNA: TGTGCCAGCAGTTACGACAGGGAGAGTGGCTACACCTTC. Translating it yields CASSYDRESGYTF.

This clone has a handful of counts. The chain is built from TRBV29-1 and TRBJ1-5; TRBD1 is a possible D gene (6 bases). Trimming took off 7 bases at V and 0 bases at J, with 10 bases between the two ends. Germline values: CDR1 SQVTM, CDR2 ANQGSEA. CDR3 length: 13 amino acids. CDR3 region: CSAQGNSNQPQHF. The CDR3, as DNA: TGCAGCGCTCAGGGGAATAGCAATCAGCCCCAGCATTTT.

This sequence joins TRBV27 and TRBJ1-5; D might be TRBD1 (6 bases). Trimming stripped 0 bases from V and 7 bases from J, with 10 bases between. This CDR3 contains 14 residues. Germline CDR1 and CDR2: MNHEY and SMNVEV (reference sequence). In DNA form, the CDR3 reads TGTGCCAGCAGTTTATCCAGGGGTGGGCAGCCCCAGCATTTT. This sequence encodes CASSLSRGGQPQHF.

The V and J genes are TRBV5-1 and TRBJ2-1, with TRBD2 matching 8 bases. Trimming removed 0 bases from V and 1 base from J; junction bases left unmatched: 6. The CDR3 loop spans 17 amino acids. Germline V gene data show CDR1 as SGHRS and CDR2 as YFSETQ. The CDR3 loop is CASSLVQSGGSYNEQFF. The CDR3 coding sequence is TGCGCCAGCAGCTTGGTACAATCGGGGGGGTCCTACAATGAGCAGTTCTTC.

This rearrangement joins TRBV5-1 to TRBJ1-2; 9 positions agree with TRBD1. V shed 4 bases, J shed 7 bases, and the junction held 11 bases outside the gene matches. CDR3 length: 15 amino acids. Germline loops: CDR1 SGHRS, CDR2 YFSETQ. CDR3 DNA: TGCGCCAGCAGCCTCCGGGACAGGGCCGCAGGTGGCTACACCTTC. Translating it yields CASSLRDRAAGGYTF.

This clone has only one observation. The chain recombines TRBV18 with TRBJ2-7; 11 bases fit TRBD1. This CDR3 contains 15 residues. V lost 6 bases to trimming and J lost 2 bases; unmatched junction nucleotides: 6. CDR1 KGHSH and CDR2 LQKENI come from the germline V gene. In nucleotides, the CDR3 is TGTGCCAGCTCCCCCGGACAGGGGGCGGCCTACGAGCAGTACTTC. The encoded protein is CASSPGQGAAYEQYF.

In this sample, this clone turned up a few times. The CDR3 is CASSLSETQGGYTF. In nucleotides, the CDR3 is TGTGCCAGCAGCTTATCGGAGACCCAGGGGGGCTACACCTTC. This chain uses TRBV7-8 with TRBJ1-2; D perhaps matches TRBD1 (6 bases). V gave up 2 bases and J gave up 8 bases, with 15 bases separating them. The CDR3 covers 14 residues. CDR1 is SGHVS, CDR2 FQNEAQ, per germline. The full variable domain, completed using reference TRBV7-8 and TRBJ1-2, is GAGVSQSPRYKVAKRGQDVALRCDPISGHVSLFWYQQALGQGPEFLTYFQNEAQLDKSGLPSDRFFAERPEGSVSTLKIQRTQQEDSAVYLCASSLSETQGGYTFGSGTRLTVV.

The J gene is TRBJ1-6, the V gene TRBV27; unclear D gene. Germline V gene lookup returns CDR1 MNHEY and CDR2 SMNVEV (reference sequence). The CDR3 is made up of 14 amino acids. Trimming stripped 3 bases from V and 6 bases from J, with 9 bases between. The CDR3 sequence: CASSFQAGNSPLHF. CDR3 sequence (DNA): TGTGCCAGCAGTTTTCAGGCGGGTAATTCACCCCTCCACTTT.

The chain carries TRBV5-5 and TRBJ2-2, with 9 positions matching TRBD2. V lost 8 bases to trimming and J lost 6 bases; unmatched junction nucleotides: 8. This CDR3 has 14 amino acids. The germline CDR1 and CDR2 sequences are SGHKS and YYEKEE (reference sequence). DNA of the CDR3: TGTGCCAGTTTGGTAGCGGGGGATTCCGGGGAGCTGTTTTTT. It encodes CASLVAGDSGELFF.

This clone was seen a few times. The chain combines TRBV5-5 with TRBJ1-2; D remains ambiguous. The CDR3 totals 13 residues. V dropped 1 base and J dropped 0 bases, with 4 bases sitting between them. Germline CDR1 is SGHKS and CDR2 is YYEKEE (reference sequence). The CDR3 here is CASSLYTNYGYTF. DNA of the CDR3: TGTGCCAGCAGCTTGTATACTAACTATGGCTACACCTTC.

This chain joins TRBV28 and TRBJ2-7; 8 nucleotides line up with TRBD1. The CDR3 runs to 16 residues. Germline values: CDR1 MDHEN, CDR2 SYDVKM. The V gene end was trimmed by 5 bases and the J gene end by 5 bases; junction bases not matched to a gene: 14. The CDR3 reads CASSAATGVWLDEQYF. The CDR3 DNA sequence: TGTGCCAGCAGTGCCGCGACAGGGGTCTGGCTCGACGAGCAGTACTTC.